The clone carrying this TCR beta chain was counted between two and nine times. Its specificity is not known. MiXCR was run by TCRdb on the RT-PCR reads, yielding one entry per CDR3 protein. In the table there are approximately 700,000 distinct CDR3 sequences, around a sixth of which are singletons. Trimming removed 0 bases from V and 3 bases from J, with 12 bases in between. This CDR3 spans 16 amino acids. Germline CDR1 LNHDA, CDR2 SQIVND (reference sequence). This record belongs to a study of response to subunit inactivated influenza vaccine. The study's findings and limits: The study's authors posited that every seasonal influenza vaccination enlists few new T cells.

Sequenced here: PBMCs from blood, sampled less than 13 days after vaccination. The source is a man aged 50 to 60 who received an inactivated influenza vaccine. The rearrangement uses TRBV19 and TRBJ1-5; D unclear. The CDR3 protein is CASSIENLVANQPQHF. Here the CDR3 DNA reads TGTGCCAGTAGTATAGAGAACCTCGTTGCCAATCAGCCCCAGCATTTT.